The 3 T cell receptor beta chains listed next were all sequenced from one sample in a study of neurological immune-mediated disorders. TCRdb reanalysed the 5' RACE reads using MiXCR and keeps one entry per CDR3 protein. The sample lists about 66,000 distinct CDR3 sequences; 4.5% were seen once. What was sequenced was PBMCs. Every receptor here comes from a young man with multiple sclerosis.

This clonotype came up many times. The chain joins TRBV15 to TRBJ1-1; tentative D call: TRBD1 (5 bases). This CDR3 has 18 residues. V dropped 0 bases and J dropped 3 bases, with 20 bases sitting between them. Germline assignment: CDR1 LNHNV and CDR2 YYDKDF (reference sequence). This chain's CDR3 is CATSREGVGRIGDTEAFF. The CDR3 DNA sequence: TGTGCCACCAGCAGAGAGGGAGTGGGACGAATCGGGGACACTGAAGCTTTCTTT.

The chain is built from TRBV9 and TRBJ2-2; no reliable D call. The CDR3 runs 13 residues. CDR1 and CDR2 (germline): SGDLS, YYNGEE. V was shortened by 2 bases and J by 5 bases, with 7 bases between the two germline ends. Here the CDR3 reads CASSVFRTGELFF. The CDR3 DNA reads as TGTGCCAGCAGCGTGTTCCGAACCGGGGAGCTGTTTTTT.

Many counts were recorded for this clonotype. The chain links TRBV25-1 to TRBJ1-3; D gene uncertain. This CDR3 comprises 14 residues. Germline assignment: CDR1 MGHDK and CDR2 SYGVNS. The germline V and J ends were trimmed by 4 bases and 0 bases, with 7 bases remaining between them. DNA of the CDR3: TGTGCCAGCAGTGCACAGATCTCTGGAAACACCATATATTTT. The encoded protein is CASSAQISGNTIYF. Full variable domain (outside the CDR3, taken from reference TRBV25-1 and TRBJ1-3): EADIYQTPRYLVIGTGKKITLECSQTMGHDKMYWYQQDPGMELHLIHYSYGVNSTEKGDLSSESTVSRIRTEHFPLTLESARPSHTSQYLCASSAQISGNTIYFGEGSWLTVV.